Here is one T cell receptor (beta chain) with its context. What it binds is unknown. Before any sequencing was done, the ViraFEST assay used viral peptide pools to expand antigen-specific CD4+ T cells. With 10 days of culture completed, CD4+ T cells were isolated. Vaccinees lacked prior SARS-CoV-2 infection and tested negative for nucleocapsid antibodies. Germline V gene sequence: CDR1 SGHVS, CDR2 FQNEAQ. The CDR3 extends over 13 amino acids. The V end lost 7 bases, the J end lost 2 bases, and 9 bases lay between the germline ends. The sample belongs to a study of vaccination effects on CD4 cells after COVID-19. Data came from immunoSEQ multiplex PCR; TCRdb stores just in-frame clones and leaves some out. This sample has some 69,000 clones, with roughly four fifths found just once.

The chain links TRBV7-8 to TRBJ1-5; D unresolved. This specimen consisted of CD4+ T cells from PBMCs cultured with HCoV-NL63 spike peptides, obtained before COVID-19 vaccination. The receptor comes from a human donor who received a COVID-19 vaccine. The CDR3: CASTLSGNQPQHF. DNA of the CDR3: TGTGCCAGCACCCTCTCAGGCAATCAGCCCCAGCATTTT.